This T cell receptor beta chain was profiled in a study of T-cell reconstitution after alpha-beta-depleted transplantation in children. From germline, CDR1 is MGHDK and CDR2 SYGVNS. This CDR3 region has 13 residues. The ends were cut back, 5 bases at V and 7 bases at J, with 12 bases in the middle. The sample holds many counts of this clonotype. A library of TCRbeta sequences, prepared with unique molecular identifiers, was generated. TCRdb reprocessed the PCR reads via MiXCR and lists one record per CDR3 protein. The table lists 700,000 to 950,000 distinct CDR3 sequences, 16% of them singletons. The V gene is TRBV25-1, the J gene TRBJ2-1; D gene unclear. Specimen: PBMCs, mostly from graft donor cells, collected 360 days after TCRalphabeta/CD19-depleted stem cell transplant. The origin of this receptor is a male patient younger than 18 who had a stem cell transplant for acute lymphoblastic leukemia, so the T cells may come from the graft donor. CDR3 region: CASSKQSTNEQFF. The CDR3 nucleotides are TGTGCCAGCAGTAAACAAAGCACAAATGAGCAGTTCTTC.